This T cell receptor (beta chain) comes out of a study of T cells in Graves' hyperthyroidism and ophthalmopathy. Amplified TCR beta CDR3 regions derived from RNA transcripts. HTBI primers drove first-round RT-PCR of the TCR CDR3. MiXCR was run by TCRdb on the multiplex PCR reads, yielding one entry per CDR3 protein. The table has some 440,000 distinct CDR3 sequences, approximately 14% seen once. This clonotype was seen ten or more times. This clonotype was obtained from a woman aged 18-35 years with Graves' hyperthyroidism. Sequenced sample: blood.

CDR3 nucleotide sequence: TGCAGTGCCCCGGGTGATTCCTACAATGAGCAGTTCTTC. Translation: CSAPGDSYNEQFF. The chain couples TRBV20-1 to TRBJ2-1; D not certain. Trimming took off 6 bases at V and 1 base at J, with 10 bases between the two ends. CDR3 length: 13 amino acids. Germline V gene sequence: CDR1 DFQATT, CDR2 SNEGSKA (reference sequence).